This passage covers 9 T cell receptor beta chains from one sample sequenced in a study of blood T cells in healthy people across ages. PCR was performed a second time for about 7 to 11 cycles using a sample-barcoded 5' primer and a J-beta primer mix. TCRdb fed the 5' RACE reads into MiXCR, producing one record per CDR3 protein. The table lists more than 1.4 million distinct CDR3 sequences, 42% of them singletons. The sequenced sample consisted of blood. These receptors all come from a woman younger than 35 in good health.

The rearrangement uses TRBV7-8 and TRBJ2-4; 9 bases agree with TRBD2. The closer fit of TRBJ2-7 to the DNA end suggests the J call may be wrong. The CDR3 loop spans 16 amino acids. Germline CDR1 is SGHVS and CDR2 is FQNEAQ. This CDR3 is CASSWHSSGGTYEQYF. In nucleotides, the CDR3 is TGTGCCAGCAGCTGGCACTCGAGCGGGGGGACCTACGAGCAGTACTTC.

The chain combines TRBV6-5 with TRBJ1-2; 12 bases match TRBD1. In germline, CDR1 is MNHEY, CDR2 SVGAGI. Germline trimming cut 7 bases from V and 6 bases from J; bases unmatched to any gene: 6. There are 14 residues in the CDR3. The CDR3 coding sequence is TGTGCCAGCACCGGGGGACAGGGGGCCAATGGCTACACCTTC. It yields the protein CASTGGQGANGYTF.

The chain uses TRBV6-5 and TRBJ1-5; D is perhaps TRBD1 (5 bases). This CDR3 is built from 16 residues. V dropped 6 bases and J dropped 5 bases, with 20 bases sitting between them. In germline, CDR1 is MNHEY, CDR2 SVGAGI. The DNA for the CDR3 is TGTGCCAGCAGCTATTTCCGGACCGTGGGGCATCAGCCCCAGCATTTT. Protein sequence: CASSYFRTVGHQPQHF.

The V and J genes are TRBV5-1 and TRBJ2-2; D is unresolved. Per germline, CDR1 SGHRS and CDR2 YFSETQ. The CDR3 has 14 amino acids. Trimming took 0 bases from V and 5 from J, leaving 8 bases between them. This chain's CDR3 is CASSLVLGTGELFF. CDR3 nucleotides: TGCGCCAGCAGCTTGGTTCTGGGAACCGGGGAGCTGTTTTTT.

J is TRBJ1-5 and V is TRBV6-1; D gene uncertain. From germline, CDR1 is MNHNS and CDR2 SASEGT. V lost 2 bases to trimming and J lost 9 bases, with 5 bases between them. The CDR3 is 11 residues long. CDR3 sequence: CASSESGPQHF. CDR3 bases: TGTGCCAGCAGTGAAAGTGGGCCCCAGCATTTT.

This CDR3 is CASSTGKGGYFQPQHF. Written as DNA, the CDR3 is TGTGCCAGCAGCACGGGGAAGGGGGGGTACTTCCAGCCCCAGCATTTT. The chain uses TRBV6-2 or TRBV6-3 and TRBJ1-5, with a tentative D call TRBD1 (6 bases). This CDR3 is 16 amino acids long. Germline-derived CDR1 and CDR2 are MNHEY and SVGEGT. V was trimmed by 6 bases and J by 7 bases, leaving 22 bases between them.

The chain recombines TRBV6-6 with TRBJ2-7; D call uncertain. The J call may be wrong; the DNA end is better matched by TRBJ2-5. CDR1 is MNHNY and CDR2 is SVGAGI in the germline V gene (reference sequence). There are 13 residues in the CDR3. The DNA for the CDR3 is TGTGCCAGCAGTTACAATGACCAAGAGACCCAGTACTTC. This sequence encodes CASSYNDQETQYF.

The chain has TRBV7-9 and TRBJ2-5; 8 bases are a match to TRBD2. Germline V gene sequence: CDR1 SEHNR, CDR2 FQNEAQ (reference sequence). The CDR3 has 15 amino acids. The V segment lost 10 bases and the J segment 2 bases; nucleotides outside the gene matches: 12. CDR3 sequence reads: CATKPSGGRQETQYF. CDR3 DNA sequence: TGTGCCACAAAGCCATCTGGCGGGAGGCAAGAGACCCAGTACTTC.

This clonotype was observed a few times. The gene calls are TRBV7-9 and TRBJ1-2, with 10 bases that match TRBD1. The CDR3 extends over 15 amino acids. Germline CDR1 and CDR2: SEHNR and FQNEAQ (reference sequence). V lost 5 bases, J lost 5 bases, and 8 bases stayed unmatched. This CDR3 is CASSIGQGGPYGYTF. The CDR3 region has the DNA TGTGCCAGCAGCATTGGACAGGGGGGCCCGTATGGCTACACCTTC.